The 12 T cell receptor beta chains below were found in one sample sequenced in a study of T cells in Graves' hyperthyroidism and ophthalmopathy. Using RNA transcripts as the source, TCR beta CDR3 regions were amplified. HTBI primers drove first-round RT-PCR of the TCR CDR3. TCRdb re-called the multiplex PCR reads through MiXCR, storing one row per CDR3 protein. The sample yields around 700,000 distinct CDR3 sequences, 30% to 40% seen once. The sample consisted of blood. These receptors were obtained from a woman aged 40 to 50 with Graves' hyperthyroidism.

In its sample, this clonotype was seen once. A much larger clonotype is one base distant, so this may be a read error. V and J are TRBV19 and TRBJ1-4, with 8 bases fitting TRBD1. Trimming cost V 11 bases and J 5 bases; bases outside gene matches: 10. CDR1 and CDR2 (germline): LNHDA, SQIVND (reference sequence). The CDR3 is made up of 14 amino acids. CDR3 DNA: TGTGCCGGTGGTTGGACAGGGAGGAATGAAAAACTGTTTTTT. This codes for CAGGWTGRNEKLFF.

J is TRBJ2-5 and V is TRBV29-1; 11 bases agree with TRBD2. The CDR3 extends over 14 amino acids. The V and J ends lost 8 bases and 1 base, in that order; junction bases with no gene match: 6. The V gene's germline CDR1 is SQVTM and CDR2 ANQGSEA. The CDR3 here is CSPSGTSGQETQYF. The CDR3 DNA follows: TGCAGCCCATCCGGGACTAGCGGCCAAGAGACCCAGTACTTC.

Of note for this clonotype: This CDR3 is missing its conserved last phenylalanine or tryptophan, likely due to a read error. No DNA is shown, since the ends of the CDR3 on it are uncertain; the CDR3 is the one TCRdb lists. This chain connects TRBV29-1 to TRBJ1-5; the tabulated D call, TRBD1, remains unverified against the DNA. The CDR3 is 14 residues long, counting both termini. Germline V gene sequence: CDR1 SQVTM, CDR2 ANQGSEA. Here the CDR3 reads CSVVAGNSNQPRPR.

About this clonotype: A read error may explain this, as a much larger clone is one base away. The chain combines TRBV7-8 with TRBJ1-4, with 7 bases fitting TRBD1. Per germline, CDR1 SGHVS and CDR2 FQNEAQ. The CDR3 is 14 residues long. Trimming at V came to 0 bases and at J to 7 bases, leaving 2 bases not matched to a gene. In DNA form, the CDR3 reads TGTGCCAGCAGCTTAGCAGGGGGCACTGAAAAACTGTTTTTT. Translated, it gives CASSLAGGTEKLFF.

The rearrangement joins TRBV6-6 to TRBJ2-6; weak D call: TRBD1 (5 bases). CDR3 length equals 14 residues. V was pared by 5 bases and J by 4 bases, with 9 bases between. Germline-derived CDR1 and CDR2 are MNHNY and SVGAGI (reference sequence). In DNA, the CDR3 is TGTGCCAGCAGTAAAAGACAGGGGGCCAACGTCCTGACTTTC. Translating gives CASSKRQGANVLTF.

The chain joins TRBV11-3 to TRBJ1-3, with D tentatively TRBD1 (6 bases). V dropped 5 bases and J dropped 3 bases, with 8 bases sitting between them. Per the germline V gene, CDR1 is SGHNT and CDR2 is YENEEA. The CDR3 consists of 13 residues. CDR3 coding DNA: TGTGCCAGCAGCGGGACATTTGGAAACACCATATATTTT. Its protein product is CASSGTFGNTIYF.

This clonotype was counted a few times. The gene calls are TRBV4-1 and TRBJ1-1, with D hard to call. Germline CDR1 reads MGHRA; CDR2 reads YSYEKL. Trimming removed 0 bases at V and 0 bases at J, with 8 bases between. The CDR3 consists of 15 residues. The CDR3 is CASSQDRQMNTEAFF. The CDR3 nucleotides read TGCGCCAGCAGCCAAGATAGGCAGATGAACACTGAAGCTTTCTTT.

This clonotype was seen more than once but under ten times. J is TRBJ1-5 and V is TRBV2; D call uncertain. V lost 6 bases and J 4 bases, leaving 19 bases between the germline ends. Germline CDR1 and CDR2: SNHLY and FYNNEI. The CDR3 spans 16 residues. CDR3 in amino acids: CASRPRALILNQPQHF. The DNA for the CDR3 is TGTGCCAGCAGACCCCGGGCCCTGATTTTAAATCAGCCCCAGCATTTT.

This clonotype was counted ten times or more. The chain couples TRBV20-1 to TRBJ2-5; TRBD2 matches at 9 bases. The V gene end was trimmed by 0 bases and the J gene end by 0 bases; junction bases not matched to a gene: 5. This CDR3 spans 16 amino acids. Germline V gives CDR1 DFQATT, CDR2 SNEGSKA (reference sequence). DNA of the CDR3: TGCAGTGCTAGAGATCGGCTAGCGGGGAACCAAGAGACCCAGTACTTC. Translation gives CSARDRLAGNQETQYF.

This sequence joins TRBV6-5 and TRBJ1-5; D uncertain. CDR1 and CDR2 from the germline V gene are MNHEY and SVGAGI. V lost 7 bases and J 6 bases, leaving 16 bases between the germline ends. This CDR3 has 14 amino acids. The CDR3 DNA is TGTGCCAGCAAAGATAGACGATCAGCTCAGCCCCAGCATTTT. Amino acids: CASKDRRSAQPQHF.

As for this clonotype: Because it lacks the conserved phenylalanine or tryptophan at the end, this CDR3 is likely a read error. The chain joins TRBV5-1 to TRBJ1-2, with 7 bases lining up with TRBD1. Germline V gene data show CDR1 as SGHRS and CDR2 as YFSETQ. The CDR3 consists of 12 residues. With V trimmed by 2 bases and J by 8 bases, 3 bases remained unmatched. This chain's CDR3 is CASSFSGGGYTL. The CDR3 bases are TGCGCCAGCAGCTTCTCAGGGGGGGGCTACACCCTC.

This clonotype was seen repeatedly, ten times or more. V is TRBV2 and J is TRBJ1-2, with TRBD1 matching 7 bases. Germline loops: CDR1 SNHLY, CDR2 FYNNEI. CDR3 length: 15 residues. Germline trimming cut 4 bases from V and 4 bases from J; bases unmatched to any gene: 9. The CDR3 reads CASSVGDRVFYGYTF. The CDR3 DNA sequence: TGTGCCAGCAGTGTCGGTGACAGGGTTTTCTATGGCTACACCTTC.